Listed here are 2 T cell receptor beta chains from one sample, sequenced in a study of blood T cells in healthy people across ages. With a J-beta primer mix and a sample-barcoded 5' primer, a second PCR ran about 7 to 12 cycles. TCRdb redid the calling of the 5' RACE reads with MiXCR, one entry per CDR3 protein. This table holds 700,000 or so distinct CDR3 sequences, around a fifth found once. The material sequenced was blood. The source is a man aged 65 to 85 in good health.

This clonotype was seen only a few times. The gene calls are TRBV5-6 and TRBJ1-2, with D maybe TRBD1 (6 bases). The germline V gene has CDR1 SGHDT and CDR2 YYEEEE. The CDR3 length is 14 residues. With 0 bases removed from V and 6 bases from J, the gap between germline ends came to 12 bases. The CDR3 protein is CASSLGTALNGYTF. As DNA, the CDR3 is TGTGCCAGCAGCTTGGGGACAGCCCTCAATGGCTACACCTTC. Full variable domain (rest looked up from reference TRBV5-6 and TRBJ1-2): DAGVTQSPTHLIKTRGQQVTLRCSPKSGHDTVSWYQQALGQGPQFIFQYYEEEERQRGNFPDRFSGHQFPNYSSELNVNALLLGDSALYLCASSLGTALNGYTFGSGTRLTVV.

This chain joins TRBV7-9 and TRBJ1-5; no clear D. Trimming cost V 5 bases and J 5 bases, with 7 bases left between them. The CDR3 consists of 12 residues. Germline V gene lookup returns CDR1 SEHNR and CDR2 FQNEAQ (reference sequence). The CDR3 bases are TGTGCCAGCAGCCAAGATTATCAGCCCCAGCATTTT. Protein sequence: CASSQDYQPQHF.